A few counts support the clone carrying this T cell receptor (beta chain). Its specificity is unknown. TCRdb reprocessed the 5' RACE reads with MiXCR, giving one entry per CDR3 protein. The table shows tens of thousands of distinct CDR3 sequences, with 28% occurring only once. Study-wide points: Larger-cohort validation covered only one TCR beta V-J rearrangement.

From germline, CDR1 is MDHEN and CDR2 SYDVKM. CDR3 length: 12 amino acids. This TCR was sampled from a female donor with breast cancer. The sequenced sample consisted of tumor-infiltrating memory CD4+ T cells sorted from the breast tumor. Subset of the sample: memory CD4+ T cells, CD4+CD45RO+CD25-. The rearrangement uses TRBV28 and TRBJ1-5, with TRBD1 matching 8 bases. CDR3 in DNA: TGTGCTGAACAGGGGGAGAATCAGCCCCAGCATTTT. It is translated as CAEQGENQPQHF.